The entry that follows covers one T cell receptor beta chain sequence. In this sample, this clonotype turned up many times. Its antigen remains unidentified. Per-base quality was not reported, and no clone a single base away is much larger than it. This record comes from a study of naive and memory T cell subsets (TCRdb year 2017). In the study overall: Sorted naive and memory T cell subsets from peripheral blood were analyzed in the study using a UMI-based, open-source pipeline for TCR alpha and beta sequencing. The results of the functional CMV T cell responses matched the IgG serology results in every case. RNA was DNase-treated and reverse transcribed with TCR constant-region primers, mostly using SuperScript III.

Libraries were prepared through UMI-ligation and nested PCR. The beta constant-region primer consisted of an equimolar mixture of two oligonucleotides that together covered TRBC1 and TRBC2. The ligated cDNA went through four rounds of PCR with nested alpha and beta constant-region primers together with the SP2 primer. T4 RNA ligase 1 ligated a single-stranded oligonucleotide carrying the SP2 primer and a 12-nucleotide UMI to the cDNA 3' end. The ligation reaction was kept at 16 degrees C for about 19-24 hours. PCR2 was typically run as a SYBR Green qPCR and stopped at a predetermined threshold to prevent over-amplification. Apart from the first purification, every purification step used Agencourt AMPure XP magnetic beads. Libraries were quantified by Qubit and checked on a TapeStation, where a main peak was expected near 650 bp. Pooled libraries were sequenced on an Illumina MiSeq using v2 2x251 paired-end kits, and typically about 0.95-2.3 million reads were obtained per sample. Libraries were pooled at about 4 nM per sample, and roughly 4.5-7.5% PhiX was added to improve cluster recognition. The authors' pipeline ran thus. FASTQ reads processed by Demultiplexor were assigned V and J genes by Decombinator through tag matching that tolerated a single base-pair mismatch. By using UMIs, Collapsinator corrected both sequencing errors and the frequency errors caused by PCR heterogeneity. CDR3Translator translated TCRs and extracted CDR3s from the conserved cysteine to the FGXG phenylalanine, flagging non-productive sequences. Gini, Shannon entropy and inverse Simpson indices were computed after subsampling the repertoires to the same number of UMI-defined TCRs. Power-law fits to clonotype abundance distributions were performed by maximum likelihood within the linear range. On one naive CD8 sample, the pipeline and MIGEC gave similar UMI counts, unique TCR numbers and clonal distributions. In one analysis, naive TCRs also found in any memory subset of the same donor were removed from the naive repertoire. The repertoires were searched for several thousand CMV-associated CDR3 sequences that had been compiled from VDJdb and a published dataset. TCRdb reanalyzed the raw reads on its own, using fastp at Q25 for trimming and MiXCR for clone calling, and kept in-frame beta chains. Each CDR3 protein appears once, grouped with its most common genes and DNA. The V and J calls were determined by TCRdb, not by the authors. The sample records 95,000 to 110,000 distinct CDR3 sequences, more than 14% of which are singletons. The top ten clones comprise 2.5% to 3% of the sample.

The investigation overall reported the following: RNA-based TCR counts may be affected by expression changes linked to T cell activation and differentiation. After error correction, over 90% of naive TCR sequences appeared only once, giving much steeper abundance distributions than memory subsets. Each clonotype was defined as a single alpha or beta chain sequence rather than as a paired alpha/beta receptor. A few larger clonotypes were present in naive repertoires, particularly the CD8 repertoires, and these clonotypes were possibly memory cells re-expressing CD45RA. Gini index rose and Shannon and inverse Simpson diversity fell from naive through CM, EM and EMRA in both CD4 and CD8 cells. TCR abundance followed a power law whose exponent differed between naive and memory subsets but was consistent across the three individuals. The repertoire findings for the naive and memory subsets could not be validated against a ground truth because none was available.

From the second PCR step onward, the TCR alpha chain libraries and the TCR beta chain libraries were amplified separately. Donor CMV status was determined by IFNgamma production from CD4+ T cells after overnight stimulation of fresh PBMCs with CMV viral lysate. CD4 T cells were positively selected using Miltenyi beads, after which CD8 T cells were positively selected from the CD4-negative fraction. Cells were stained for CD3, CD4, CD8, CD45RA, CD27 and a live/dead dye and were sorted on a BD Aria II into four subsets based on CD45RA and CD27. Blood came from a few healthy volunteers, each fractionated into CD4 and CD8 T cells and then into four differentiation subsets. About 0.11 L of peripheral blood was taken from each donor, and PBMC were separated by density-gradient centrifugation on Ficoll-Paque PLUS. Sorted cells were lysed in RLT buffer, after which RNA was extracted using a Qiagen RNeasy kit and stored at -80 degrees C.

Looking up the germline V gene yields CDR1 MDHEN and CDR2 SYDVKM. V trim: 10 bases; J trim: 5 bases; unmatched bases: 11. Measured from the cysteine to the phenylalanine, the CDR3 is 14 residues long. The read is trimmed to its CDR3 DNA, 42 bases read in frame from base 1. Sequenced: naive CD8+ T cells from blood. Reading the label with the study, this specimen's cell subset or site is: naive T cells, CD45RA high CD27+. The origin of this receptor is a human donor in good health. The rearranged chain carries TRBV28 and TRBJ2-7, and TRBD1 aligns with 10 junction nucleotides. The CDR3 region has the sequence CATQPDRGRDEQYF. The nucleotide sequence is given as TGTGCCACACAGCCCGACAGGGGGCGCGACGAGCAGTACTTC.